This entry concerns a single T cell receptor (beta chain). What it binds is unknown. Carrying UMI labels, the TRB cDNA libraries were prepared through 5' RACE. TCRdb re-called the 5' RACE reads; every CDR3 protein appears as one record, without DNA. The listing contains over 70,000 distinct CDR3 sequences. This sample is drawn from a study of CXCR3-negative and CXCR3-positive naive CD8 T cells. Study-level findings and limits: Between one naive subset and the other, surface CD5 was comparable, and TCR strength was inferred from TRB CDR3 properties.

The CDR3 length is 16 residues. Germline CDR1 and CDR2: SQVTM and ANQGSEA. CD45RO-CCR7+CD27+CD95- expression identified naive CD8+ T cells. The sequence was obtained from a human donor in good health. Some clones in this sample may be carry-over from other donors' samples. V gene TRBV29-1 combines with J gene TRBJ2-1; checking the TCRdb D call of TRBD1 is not possible without DNA. Sequenced sample: naive CXCR3- CD8+ T cells from blood. Subset of the sample: CD45RO-CCR7+CD27+CD95- naive CD8+ T cells lacking CXCR3 (TNR3-). The chain's CDR3 is CSVEDQGRSSYNEQFF.